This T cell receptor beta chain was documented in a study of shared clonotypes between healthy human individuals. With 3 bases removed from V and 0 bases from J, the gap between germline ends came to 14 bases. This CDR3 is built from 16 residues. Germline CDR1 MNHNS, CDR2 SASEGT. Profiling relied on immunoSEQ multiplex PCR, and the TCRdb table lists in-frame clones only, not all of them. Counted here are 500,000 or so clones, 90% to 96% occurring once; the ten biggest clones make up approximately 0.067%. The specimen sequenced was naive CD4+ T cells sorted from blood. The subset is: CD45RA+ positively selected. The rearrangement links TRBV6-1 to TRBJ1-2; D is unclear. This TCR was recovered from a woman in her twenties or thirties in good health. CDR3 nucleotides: TGTGCCAGCAGTGATGGGCAGATCAGTTCTAACTATGGCTACACCTTC. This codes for CASSDGQISSNYGYTF.